This TCR beta chain emerged from a study of T cell clonotyping in hematopoietic cell transplantation. The repertoire was sequenced with immunoSEQ multiplex PCR; TCRdb's copy has only in-frame clones and lacks some. The top ten clones hold around 2% of a sample with 25,000 to 35,000 clones, roughly 91% of them seen once. Time point of the sample: recipient sample about 28 days before transplant, after cytoreduction. Recipient blood drawn about 28 days pretransplant and days 30, 100, 180 after. This CDR3 is built from 14 residues. Unmatched junction bases numbered 7, after V lost 4 bases and J lost 6 bases. Germline V CDR1 and CDR2: GTSNPN, SVGIG (reference sequence). A note on this clone: Its antigen is not identified.

General study findings and limits: Higher Inverse Simpson Index values in graft donor and pretransplant recipient predicted broader posttransplant TCR diversity. After transplant, recipient diversity fell while pathologically expanded clonotypes grew through day 180.

This specimen consisted of peripheral blood mononuclear cells, obtained before stem cell transplant. The chain links TRBV30 to TRBJ1-4; 8 positions match TRBD1. The source of this sequence is a man in his fifties with acute myeloid leukemia. Some clones in this sample may be carry-over from other donors' samples. Here the CDR3 reads CAWNAGGADEKLFF. The CDR3 DNA sequence: TGTGCCTGGAACGCAGGGGGCGCCGATGAAAAACTGTTTTTT.